This TCR beta chain was identified during a study of T-cell reconstitution after alpha-beta-depleted transplantation in children. Germline assignment: CDR1 SGHRS and CDR2 YFSETQ. The trim removed 1 base at V and 1 base at J, leaving 4 bases unmatched. The CDR3 extends over 16 amino acids. Researchers prepared the TCRbeta library using unique molecular identifiers, the study reports. One entry per CDR3 protein, called by TCRdb with MiXCR from the PCR reads. The top ten clones hold about 4% of a sample with about 400,000 distinct CDR3 sequences, 10% to 15% of them seen once. This chain uses TRBV5-1 with TRBJ2-3, with TRBD2 identical over 9 bases. The TCR sequence derives from a human donor who donated a stem cell graft to a child with Fanconi anemia. The sequenced sample was PBMCs, obtained from the stem cell graft. CDR3 loop: CASSLTASGGTDTQYF. The CDR3, as DNA: TGCGCCAGCAGCTTGACGGCTAGCGGGGGCACAGATACGCAGTATTTT.